This TCR beta chain was documented in a study of regulatory T cells in long-lasting Graves disease. Findings and limits, study-wide: Comparison showed that persistent patients shared more public clonotypes (about 2,600) than new patients (nearly 1,000). Only peripheral blood was studied, not thyroid tissue.

Construction of TCR beta libraries relied on iRepertoire HTBI primers and on Arm-PCR targeting CDR3 regions. In the authors' workflow: In the combined samples, approximately 62 TRBV and more than 11 TRBJ segments were identified. TCRdb re-called the multiplex PCR reads through MiXCR, storing one row per CDR3 protein. The V and J calls were determined by TCRdb, not by the authors. Of about 420,000 distinct CDR3 sequences in the sample, about a quarter are singletons; the top ten hold approximately 25%. Time point given: persistent/refractory GD, antithyroid drugs over 5 years with positive TRAb. There was RNA extracted from PBMCs, and the TCR library was made from it. EDTA tubes collected approximately 10 milliliters of peripheral blood. A word on this clonotype: The target antigen is unknown.

Germline-derived CDR1 and CDR2 are SQVTM and ANQGSEA. The CDR3 totals 14 residues. V lost 4 bases to trimming and J lost 2 bases, with 14 bases between them. The TCR comes from a female donor with Graves disease. Sample: peripheral blood mononuclear cells (PBMCs), taken when the disease was refractory, from a patient treated with antithyroid drugs. The chain employs TRBV29-1 and TRBJ1-1; D gene uncertain. DNA of the CDR3: TGCAGCGTTGTAGGAGGCCGGGCCAACACTGAAGCTTTCTTT. Protein product: CSVVGGRANTEAFF.